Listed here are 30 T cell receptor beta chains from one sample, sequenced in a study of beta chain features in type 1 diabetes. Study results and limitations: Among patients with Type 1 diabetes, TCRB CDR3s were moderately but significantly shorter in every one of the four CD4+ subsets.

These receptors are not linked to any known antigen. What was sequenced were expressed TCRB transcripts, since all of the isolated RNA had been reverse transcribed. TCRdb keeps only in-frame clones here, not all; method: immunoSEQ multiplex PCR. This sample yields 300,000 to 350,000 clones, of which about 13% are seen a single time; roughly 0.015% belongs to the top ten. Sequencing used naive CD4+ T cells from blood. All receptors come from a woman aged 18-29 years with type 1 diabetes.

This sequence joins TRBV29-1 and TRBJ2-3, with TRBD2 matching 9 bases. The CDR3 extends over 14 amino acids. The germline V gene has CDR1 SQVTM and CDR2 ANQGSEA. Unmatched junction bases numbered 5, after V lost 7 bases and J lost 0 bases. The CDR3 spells CSASTSGSTDTQYF. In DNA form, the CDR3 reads TGCAGCGCCTCCACTAGCGGGAGCACAGATACGCAGTATTTT.

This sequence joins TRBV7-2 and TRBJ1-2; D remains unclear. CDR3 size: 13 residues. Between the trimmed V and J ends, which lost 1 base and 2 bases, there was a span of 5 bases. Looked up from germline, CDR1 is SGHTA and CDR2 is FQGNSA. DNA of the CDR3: TGTGCCAGCAGCTTAGTCCAGAACTATGGCTACACCTTC. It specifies CASSLVQNYGYTF.

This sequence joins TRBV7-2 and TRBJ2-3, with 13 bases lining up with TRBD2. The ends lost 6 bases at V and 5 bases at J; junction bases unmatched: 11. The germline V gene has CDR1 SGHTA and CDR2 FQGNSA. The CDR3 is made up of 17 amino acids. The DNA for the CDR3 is TGTGCCAGCAGTTCCGACGGGACTAGCGGGATGATAGATACGCAGTATTTT. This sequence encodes CASSSDGTSGMIDTQYF.

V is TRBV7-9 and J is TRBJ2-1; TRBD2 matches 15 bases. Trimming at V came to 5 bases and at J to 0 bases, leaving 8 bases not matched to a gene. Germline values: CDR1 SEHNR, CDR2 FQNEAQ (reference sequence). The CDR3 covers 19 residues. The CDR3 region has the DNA TGTGCCAGCAGCGGCCGGACTAGCGGGAGGGACGGCTCCTACAATGAGCAGTTCTTC. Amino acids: CASSGRTSGRDGSYNEQFF.

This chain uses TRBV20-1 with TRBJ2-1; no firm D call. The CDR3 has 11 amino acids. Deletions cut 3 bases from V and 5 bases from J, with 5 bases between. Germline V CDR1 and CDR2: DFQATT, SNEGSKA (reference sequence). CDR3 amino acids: CSASGDNEQFF. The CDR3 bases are TGCAGTGCTAGCGGTGACAATGAGCAGTTCTTC.

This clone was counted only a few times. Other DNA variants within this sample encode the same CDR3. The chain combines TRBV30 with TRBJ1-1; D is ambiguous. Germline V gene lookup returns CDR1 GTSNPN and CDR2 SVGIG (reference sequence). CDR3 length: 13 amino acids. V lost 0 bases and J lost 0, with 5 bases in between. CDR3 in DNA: TGTGCCTGGAGTGTTCTTCTGAACACTGAAGCTTTCTTT. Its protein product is CAWSVLLNTEAFF.

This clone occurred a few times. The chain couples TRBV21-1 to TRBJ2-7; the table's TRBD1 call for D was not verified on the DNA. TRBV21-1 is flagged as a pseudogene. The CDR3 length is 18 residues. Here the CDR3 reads CASSNLTRGRRPRPEQYF. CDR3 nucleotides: TGTGCCAGCAGCAATTTAACGAGGGGGCGAAGGCCTCGTCCCGAGCAGTACTTC.

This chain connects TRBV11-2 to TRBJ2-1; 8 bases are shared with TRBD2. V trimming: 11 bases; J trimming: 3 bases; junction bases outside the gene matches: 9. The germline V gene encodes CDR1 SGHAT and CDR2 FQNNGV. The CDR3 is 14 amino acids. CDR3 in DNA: TGTGCCGGCTCGGGGAGCGGGAGCTACAATGAGCAGTTCTTC. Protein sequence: CAGSGSGSYNEQFF.

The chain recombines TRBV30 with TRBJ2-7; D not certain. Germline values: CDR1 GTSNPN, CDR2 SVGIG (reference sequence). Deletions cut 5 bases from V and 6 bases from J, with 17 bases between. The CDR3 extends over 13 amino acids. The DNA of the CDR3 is TGTGCCTGGTGCATACGAGAGGCCTCCGAGCAGTACTTC. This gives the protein CAWCIREASEQYF.

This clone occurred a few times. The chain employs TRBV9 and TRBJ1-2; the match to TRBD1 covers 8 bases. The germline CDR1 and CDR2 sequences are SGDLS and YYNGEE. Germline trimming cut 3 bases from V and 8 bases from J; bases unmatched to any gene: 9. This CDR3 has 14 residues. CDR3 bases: TGTGCCAGCAGCGCCTGGACAGGGTTTGACGGCTACACCTTC. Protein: CASSAWTGFDGYTF. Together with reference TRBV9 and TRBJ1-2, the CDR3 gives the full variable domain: DSGVTQTPKHLITATGQRVTLRCSPRSGDLSVYWYQQSLDQGLQFLIQYYNGEERAKGNILERFSAQQFPDLHSELNLSSLELGDSALYFCASSAWTGFDGYTFGSGTRLTVV.

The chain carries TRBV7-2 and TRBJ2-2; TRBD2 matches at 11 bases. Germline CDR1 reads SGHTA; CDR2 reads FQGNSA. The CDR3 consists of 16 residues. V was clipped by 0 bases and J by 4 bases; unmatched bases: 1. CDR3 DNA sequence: TGTGCCAGCAGCTTAGCCGGACTAGCGGGCACCGGGGAGCTGTTTTTT. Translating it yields CASSLAGLAGTGELFF.

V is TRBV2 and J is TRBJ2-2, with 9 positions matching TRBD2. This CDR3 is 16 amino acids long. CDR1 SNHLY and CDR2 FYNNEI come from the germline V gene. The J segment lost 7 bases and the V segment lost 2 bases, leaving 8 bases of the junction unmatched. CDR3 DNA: TGTGCCAGCAGTGAATTGCGGGAGGGCCGTGGCGGGGAGCTGTTTTTT. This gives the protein CASSELREGRGGELFF.

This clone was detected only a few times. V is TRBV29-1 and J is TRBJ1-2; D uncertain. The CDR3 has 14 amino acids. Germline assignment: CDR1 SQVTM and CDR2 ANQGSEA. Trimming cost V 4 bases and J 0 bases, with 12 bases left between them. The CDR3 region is CSVVSPLANYGYTF. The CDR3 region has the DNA TGCAGCGTTGTTTCTCCCCTAGCTAACTATGGCTACACCTTC.

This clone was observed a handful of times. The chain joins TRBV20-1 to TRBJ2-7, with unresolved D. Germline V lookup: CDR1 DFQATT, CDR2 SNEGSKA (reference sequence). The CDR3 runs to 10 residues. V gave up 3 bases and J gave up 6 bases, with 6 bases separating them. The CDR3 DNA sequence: TGCAGTGCTAGTTTCCGCGAGCAGTACTTC. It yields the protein CSASFREQYF.

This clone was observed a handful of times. CDR3 DNA: TGTGCCACCAGCAGGGGACAGGGAACCTACGAGCAGTACTTC. It specifies CATSRGQGTYEQYF. V gene TRBV15 combines with J gene TRBJ2-7, with 9 bases identical to TRBD1. V dropped 3 bases and J dropped 2; count of bases not matched to a gene: 2. Germline V lookup: CDR1 LNHNV, CDR2 YYDKDF (reference sequence). CDR3 length: 14 amino acids.

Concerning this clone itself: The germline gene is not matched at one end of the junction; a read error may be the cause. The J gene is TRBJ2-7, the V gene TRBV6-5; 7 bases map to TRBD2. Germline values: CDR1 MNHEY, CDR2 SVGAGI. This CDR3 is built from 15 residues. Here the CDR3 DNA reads TGTGCCAGCAGTTACTCGGGGAGGGGCTCCGACGAGCAGTACTTC. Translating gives CASSYSGRGSDEQYF.

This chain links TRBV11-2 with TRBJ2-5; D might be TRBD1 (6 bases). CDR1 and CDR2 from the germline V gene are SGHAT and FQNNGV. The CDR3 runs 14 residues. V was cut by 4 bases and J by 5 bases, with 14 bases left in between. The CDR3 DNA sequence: TGTGCCAGCAGCTGGACAGAACCCTTCGAGACCCAGTACTTC. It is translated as CASSWTEPFETQYF.

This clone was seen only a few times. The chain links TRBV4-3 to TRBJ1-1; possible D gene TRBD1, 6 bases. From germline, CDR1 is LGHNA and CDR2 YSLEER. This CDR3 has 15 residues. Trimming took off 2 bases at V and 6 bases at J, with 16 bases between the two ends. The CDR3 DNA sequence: TGCGCCAGCAGCCAAAAAGGGGGGGCGGGAGCTGAAGCTTTCTTT. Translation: CASSQKGGAGAEAFF.

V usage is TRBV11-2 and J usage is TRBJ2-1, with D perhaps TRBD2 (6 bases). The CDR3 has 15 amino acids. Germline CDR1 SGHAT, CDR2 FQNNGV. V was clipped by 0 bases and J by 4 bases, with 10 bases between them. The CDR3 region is CASSLDSGSYNEQFF. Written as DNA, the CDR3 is TGTGCCAGCAGCTTAGATAGCGGTTCATACAATGAGCAGTTCTTC.

The chain's CDR3 is CASRGRGLHQPQHF. CDR3 coding DNA: TGCGCCAGCAGGGGCAGGGGGCTCCATCAGCCCCAGCATTTT. The chain carries TRBV4-1 and TRBJ1-5; 8 bases line up with TRBD1. This CDR3 comprises 14 residues. Germline CDR1 reads MGHRA; CDR2 reads YSYEKL. V gave up 6 bases and J gave up 5 bases; unmatched junction bases: 6.

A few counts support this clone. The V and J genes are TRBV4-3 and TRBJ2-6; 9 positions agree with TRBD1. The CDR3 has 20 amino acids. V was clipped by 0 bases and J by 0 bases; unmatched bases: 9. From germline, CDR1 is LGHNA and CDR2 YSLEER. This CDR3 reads CASSQDRGTGITSGANVLTF. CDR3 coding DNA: TGCGCCAGCAGCCAAGATCGCGGGACAGGGATAACCTCTGGGGCCAACGTCCTGACTTTC.

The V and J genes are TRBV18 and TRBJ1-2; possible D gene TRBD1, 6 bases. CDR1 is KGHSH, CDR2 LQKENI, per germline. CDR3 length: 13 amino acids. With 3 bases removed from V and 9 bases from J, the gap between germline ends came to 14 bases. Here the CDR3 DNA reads TGTGCCAGCTCACCTTTACAGGGTTTCAGCTACACCTTC. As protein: CASSPLQGFSYTF.

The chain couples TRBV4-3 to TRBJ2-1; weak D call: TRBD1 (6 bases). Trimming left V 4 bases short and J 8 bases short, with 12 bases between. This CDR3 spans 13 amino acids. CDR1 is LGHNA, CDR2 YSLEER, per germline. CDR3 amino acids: CASSRHRVDEQFF. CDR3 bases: TGCGCCAGCAGCCGACACAGGGTCGATGAGCAGTTCTTC.

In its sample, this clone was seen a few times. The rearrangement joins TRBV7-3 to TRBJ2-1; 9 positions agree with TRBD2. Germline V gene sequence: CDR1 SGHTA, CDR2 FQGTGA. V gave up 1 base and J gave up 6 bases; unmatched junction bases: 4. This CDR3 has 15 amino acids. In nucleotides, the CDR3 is TGTGCCAGCAGCTTAAGCGGGAGGGCCCGCAATGAGCAGTTCTTC. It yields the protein CASSLSGRARNEQFF.

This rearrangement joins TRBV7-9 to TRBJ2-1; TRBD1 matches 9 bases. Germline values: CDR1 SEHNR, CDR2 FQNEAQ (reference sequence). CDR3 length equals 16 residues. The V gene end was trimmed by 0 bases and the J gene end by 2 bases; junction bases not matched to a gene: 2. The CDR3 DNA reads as TGTGCCAGCAGCTTAGCTGGGACAGGGACCTACAATGAGCAGTTCTTC. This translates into CASSLAGTGTYNEQFF.

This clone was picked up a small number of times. CDR3 loop: CASSILDRGIGYTF. The CDR3 bases are TGTGCCAGTAGTATTCTCGACAGGGGTATAGGCTACACCTTC. This chain joins TRBV19 and TRBJ1-2, with 8 positions matching TRBD1. Germline-derived CDR1 and CDR2 are LNHDA and SQIVND (reference sequence). This CDR3 is 14 amino acids long. V trimming: 3 bases; J trimming: 8 bases; junction bases outside the gene matches: 8.

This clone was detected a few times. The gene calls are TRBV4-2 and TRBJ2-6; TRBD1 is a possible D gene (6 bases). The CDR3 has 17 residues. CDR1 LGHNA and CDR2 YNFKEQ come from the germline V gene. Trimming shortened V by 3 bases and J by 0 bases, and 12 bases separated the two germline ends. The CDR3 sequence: CASSQGHIVSGANVLTF. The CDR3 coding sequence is TGTGCCAGCAGCCAGGGACACATAGTCTCTGGGGCCAACGTCCTGACTTTC.

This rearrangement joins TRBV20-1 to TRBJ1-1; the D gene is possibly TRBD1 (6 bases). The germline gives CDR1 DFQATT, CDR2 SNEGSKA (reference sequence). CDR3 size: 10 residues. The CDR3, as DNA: TGCAGGGGGGCCGGCCACACAGCTTTCTTT. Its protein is CRGAGHTAFF.

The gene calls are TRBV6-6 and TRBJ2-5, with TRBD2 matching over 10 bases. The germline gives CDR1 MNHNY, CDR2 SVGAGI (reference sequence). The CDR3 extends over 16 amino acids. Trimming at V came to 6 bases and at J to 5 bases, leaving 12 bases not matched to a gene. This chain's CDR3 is CASSSSLAGVRETQYF. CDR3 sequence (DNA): TGTGCCAGCAGCTCCTCCCTAGCGGGAGTAAGGGAGACCCAGTACTTC.

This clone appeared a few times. CDR3 sequence: CASSGGGAENEQFF. CDR3 coding DNA: TGTGCCAGCAGTGGAGGGGGCGCTGAGAATGAGCAGTTCTTC. This chain joins TRBV25-1 and TRBJ2-1; 7 bases line up with TRBD1. Germline V lookup: CDR1 MGHDK, CDR2 SYGVNS. The CDR3 is made up of 14 amino acids. Losses at the gene ends were 4 bases for V and 7 bases for J; bases not matched to a gene: 7.